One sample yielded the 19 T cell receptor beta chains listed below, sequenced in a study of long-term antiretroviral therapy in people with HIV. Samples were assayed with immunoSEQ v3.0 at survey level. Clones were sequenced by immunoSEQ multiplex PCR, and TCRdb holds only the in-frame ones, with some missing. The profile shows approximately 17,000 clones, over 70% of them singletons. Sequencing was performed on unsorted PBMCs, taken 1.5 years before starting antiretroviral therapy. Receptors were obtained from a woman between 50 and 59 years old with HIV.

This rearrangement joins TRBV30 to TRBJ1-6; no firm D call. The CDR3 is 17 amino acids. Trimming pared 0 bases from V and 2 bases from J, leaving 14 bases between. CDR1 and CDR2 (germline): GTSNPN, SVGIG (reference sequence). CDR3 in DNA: TGTGCCTGGAGTGTCCGGACCTCCTACCCCTATAATTCACCCCTCCACTTT. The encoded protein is CAWSVRTSYPYNSPLHF.

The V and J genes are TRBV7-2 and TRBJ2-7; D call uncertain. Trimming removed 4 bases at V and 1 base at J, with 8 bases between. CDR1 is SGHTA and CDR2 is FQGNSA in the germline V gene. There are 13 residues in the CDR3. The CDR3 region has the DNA TGTGCCAGCAGCTCGTGGGGATCCTACGAGCAGTACGTC. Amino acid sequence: CASSSWGSYEQYV.

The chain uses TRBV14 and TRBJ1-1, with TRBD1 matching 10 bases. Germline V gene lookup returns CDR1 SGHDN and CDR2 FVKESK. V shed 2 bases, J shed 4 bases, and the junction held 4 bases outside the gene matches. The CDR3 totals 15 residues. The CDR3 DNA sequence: TGTGCCAGCAGCCAACCGGGACAGGGGCCCACTGAAGCTTTCTTT. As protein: CASSQPGQGPTEAFF.

CDR3 DNA sequence: TGTGCCAGCAGTTTATACCTTGAGGGCTACACCTTC. It is translated as CASSLYLEGYTF. This chain connects TRBV28 to TRBJ1-2; D is undetermined. Trimming left V 1 base short and J 8 bases short, with 8 bases between. This CDR3 spans 12 amino acids. The germline CDR1 and CDR2 sequences are MDHEN and SYDVKM.

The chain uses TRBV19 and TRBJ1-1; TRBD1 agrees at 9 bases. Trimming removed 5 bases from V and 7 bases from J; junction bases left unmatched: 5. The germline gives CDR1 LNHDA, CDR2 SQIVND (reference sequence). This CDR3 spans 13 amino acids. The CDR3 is CASSPQGAGEAFF. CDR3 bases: TGTGCCAGTAGTCCACAGGGGGCGGGTGAAGCTTTCTTT.

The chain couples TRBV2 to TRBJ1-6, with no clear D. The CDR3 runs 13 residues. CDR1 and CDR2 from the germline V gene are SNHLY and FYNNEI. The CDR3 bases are TGTGCAACCGGGCCAAATCTCAGGTCACCCCTCCACTTT. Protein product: CATGPNLRSPLHF.

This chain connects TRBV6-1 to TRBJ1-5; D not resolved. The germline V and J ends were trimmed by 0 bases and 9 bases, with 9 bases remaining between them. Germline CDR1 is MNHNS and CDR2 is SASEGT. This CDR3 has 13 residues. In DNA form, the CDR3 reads TGTGCCAGCAGTGAAGCTGGGATCTCGCCCCAGCATTTT. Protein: CASSEAGISPQHF.

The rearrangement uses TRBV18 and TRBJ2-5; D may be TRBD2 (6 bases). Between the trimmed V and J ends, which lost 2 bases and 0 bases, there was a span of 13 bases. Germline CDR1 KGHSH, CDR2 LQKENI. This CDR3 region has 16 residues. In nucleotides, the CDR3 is TGTGCCAGCTCACCAGGGCCGGGAGCCTACCAAGAGACCCAGTACTTC. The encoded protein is CASSPGPGAYQETQYF.

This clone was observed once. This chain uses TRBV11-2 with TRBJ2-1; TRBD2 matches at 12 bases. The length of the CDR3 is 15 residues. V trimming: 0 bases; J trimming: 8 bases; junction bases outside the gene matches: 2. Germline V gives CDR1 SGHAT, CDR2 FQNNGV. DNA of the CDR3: TGTGCCAGCAGCTTAGAGGCTAGCGGGGGGGATGAGCAGTTCTTC. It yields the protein CASSLEASGGDEQFF.

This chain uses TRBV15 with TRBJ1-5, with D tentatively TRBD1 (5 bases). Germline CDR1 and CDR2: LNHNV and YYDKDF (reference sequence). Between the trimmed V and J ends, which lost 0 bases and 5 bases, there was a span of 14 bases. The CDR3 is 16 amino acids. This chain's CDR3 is CATSRDWTGGDQPQHF. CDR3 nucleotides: TGTGCCACCAGCAGAGATTGGACGGGGGGGGATCAGCCCCAGCATTTT.

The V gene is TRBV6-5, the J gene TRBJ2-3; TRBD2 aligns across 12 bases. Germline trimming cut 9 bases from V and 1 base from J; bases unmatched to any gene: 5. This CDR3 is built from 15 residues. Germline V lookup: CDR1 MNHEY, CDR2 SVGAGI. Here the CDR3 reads CASSRLAGGTDTQYF. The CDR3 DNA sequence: TGTGCCAGTTCGCGACTAGCGGGGGGCACAGATACGCAGTATTTT.

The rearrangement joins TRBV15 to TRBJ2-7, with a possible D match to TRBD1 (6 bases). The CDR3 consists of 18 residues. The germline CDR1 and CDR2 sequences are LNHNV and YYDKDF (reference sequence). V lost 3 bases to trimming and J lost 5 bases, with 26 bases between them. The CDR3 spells CATSSEGKGVSDGHEQYV. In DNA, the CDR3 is TGTGCCACCAGCAGCGAGGGGAAGGGGGTATCCGACGGCCACGAGCAGTACGTC.

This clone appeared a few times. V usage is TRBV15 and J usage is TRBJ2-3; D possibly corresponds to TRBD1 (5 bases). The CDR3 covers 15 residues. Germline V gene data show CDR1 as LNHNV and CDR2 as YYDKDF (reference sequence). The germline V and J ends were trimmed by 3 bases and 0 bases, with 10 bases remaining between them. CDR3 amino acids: CATSSTSGSTDTQYF. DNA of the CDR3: TGTGCCACCAGCAGCACATCAGGGAGCACAGATACGCAGTATTTT.

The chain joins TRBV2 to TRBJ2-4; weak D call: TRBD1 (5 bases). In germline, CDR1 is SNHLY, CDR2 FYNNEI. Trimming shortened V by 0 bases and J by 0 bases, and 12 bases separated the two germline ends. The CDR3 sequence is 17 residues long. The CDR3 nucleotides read TGTGCCAGCAGTGAAGCAAAAGGGGTGTTAGCCAAAAACATTCAGTACTTC. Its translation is CASSEAKGVLAKNIQYF.

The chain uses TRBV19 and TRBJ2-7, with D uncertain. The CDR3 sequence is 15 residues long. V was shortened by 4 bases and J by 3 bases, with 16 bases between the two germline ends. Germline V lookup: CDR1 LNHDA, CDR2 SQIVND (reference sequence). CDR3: CASSKDASRLYEQYF. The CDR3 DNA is TGTGCCAGTAGTAAGGACGCCTCTAGACTCTACGAGCAGTACTTC.

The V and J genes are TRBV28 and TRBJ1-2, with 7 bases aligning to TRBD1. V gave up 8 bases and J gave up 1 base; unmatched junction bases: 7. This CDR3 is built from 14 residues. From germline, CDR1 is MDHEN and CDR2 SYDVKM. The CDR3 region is CASGTRGFNYGYTF. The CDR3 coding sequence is TGTGCCAGCGGAACCAGGGGGTTTAACTATGGCTACACCTTC.

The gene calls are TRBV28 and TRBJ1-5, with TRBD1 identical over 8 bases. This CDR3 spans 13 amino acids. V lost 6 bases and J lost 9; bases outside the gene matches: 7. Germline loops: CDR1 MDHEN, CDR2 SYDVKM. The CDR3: CASSGTGPSPQHF. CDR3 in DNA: TGTGCCAGCAGCGGGACAGGCCCCTCGCCCCAGCATTTT.

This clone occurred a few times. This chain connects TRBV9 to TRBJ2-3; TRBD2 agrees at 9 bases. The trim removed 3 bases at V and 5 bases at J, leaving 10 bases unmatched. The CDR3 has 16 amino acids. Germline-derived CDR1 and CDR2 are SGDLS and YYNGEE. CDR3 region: CASSASIAGAGDTQYF. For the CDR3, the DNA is TGTGCCAGCAGCGCATCTATAGCGGGGGCGGGAGATACGCAGTATTTT.

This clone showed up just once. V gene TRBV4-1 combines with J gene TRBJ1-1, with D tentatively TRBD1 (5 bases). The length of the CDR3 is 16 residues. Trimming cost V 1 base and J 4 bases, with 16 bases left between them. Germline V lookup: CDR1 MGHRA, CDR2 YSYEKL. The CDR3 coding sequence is TGCGCCAGCAGCCAAGGCCCCTCCCGCGGGGGCACTGAAGCTTTCTTT. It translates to CASSQGPSRGGTEAFF.